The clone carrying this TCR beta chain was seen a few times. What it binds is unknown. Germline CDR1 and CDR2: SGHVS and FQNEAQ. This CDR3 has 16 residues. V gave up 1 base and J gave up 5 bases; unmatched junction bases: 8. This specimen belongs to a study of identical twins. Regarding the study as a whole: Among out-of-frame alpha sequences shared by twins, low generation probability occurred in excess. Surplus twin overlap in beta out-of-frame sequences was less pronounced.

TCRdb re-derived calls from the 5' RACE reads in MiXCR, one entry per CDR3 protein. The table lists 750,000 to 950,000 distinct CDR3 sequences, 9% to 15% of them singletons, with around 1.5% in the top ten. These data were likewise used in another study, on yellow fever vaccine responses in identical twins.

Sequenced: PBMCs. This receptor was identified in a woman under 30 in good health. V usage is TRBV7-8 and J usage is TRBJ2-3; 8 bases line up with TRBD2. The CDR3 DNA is TGTGCCAGCAGCTTAGGGGCGGGAGGTGGAGGAGATACGCAGTATTTT. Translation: CASSLGAGGGGDTQYF.